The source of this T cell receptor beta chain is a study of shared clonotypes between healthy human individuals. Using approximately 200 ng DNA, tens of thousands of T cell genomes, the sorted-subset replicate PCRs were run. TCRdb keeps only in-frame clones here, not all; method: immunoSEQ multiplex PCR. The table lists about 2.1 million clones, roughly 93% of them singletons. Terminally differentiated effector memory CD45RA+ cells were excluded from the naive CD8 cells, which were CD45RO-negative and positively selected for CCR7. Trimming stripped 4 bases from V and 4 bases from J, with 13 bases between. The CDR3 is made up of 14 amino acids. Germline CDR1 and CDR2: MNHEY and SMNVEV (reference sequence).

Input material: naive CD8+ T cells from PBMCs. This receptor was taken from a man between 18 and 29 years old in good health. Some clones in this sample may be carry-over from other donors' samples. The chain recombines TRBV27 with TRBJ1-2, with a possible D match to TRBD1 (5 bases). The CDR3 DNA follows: TGTGCCAGCAGTTCGACCAGGGATGGCTATGGCTACACCTTC. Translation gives CASSSTRDGYGYTF.